This paragraph covers one TCR beta chain sequence. The antigen is undetermined. The source of the sample is a study of T cell repertoires in cytomegalovirus infection. Across the study: It can be stated that public TCR beta signatures indicated CMV infection as well as a matching HLA type.

This CDR3 is built from 15 residues. The germline V gene has CDR1 MGHRA and CDR2 YSYEKL. V was trimmed by 1 base and J by 8 bases, leaving 12 bases between them. One entry per CDR3 protein results from TCRdb running MiXCR on the reads. The sample shows about 400,000 distinct CDR3 sequences, about a sixth of them seen only once. Study outcomes and limitations: Identification of carriers of CMV plus the relevant HLA was performed using cumulative public TCR beta family frequency. What dominated the ex vivo response were HLA-C-restricted CMV-specific TCR beta clonotypes.

The sequenced sample consisted of PBMCs. The source is a human donor in good health (CMV status not recorded). Some clones in this sample may be carry-over from other donors' samples. The chain uses TRBV4-1 and TRBJ1-6, with D unclear. DNA for the CDR3: TGCGCCAGCAGCCAAGGTTCAGCGGAAGATTCACCCCTCCACTTT. Translation: CASSQGSAEDSPLHF.